The clone carrying this T cell receptor beta chain was seen more than once but under ten times. The data derive from a study of T cells after somatic rescue of genetic block. The protocol was immunoSEQ multiplex PCR, while the TCRdb copy is restricted to in-frame clones and leaves out a portion. Of some 10,000 clones listed, approximately 80% are singletons. This CDR3 spans 15 amino acids. J was trimmed by 2 bases and V by 3 bases; bases with no gene match: 6. The germline V gene has CDR1 MNHEY and CDR2 SMNVEV (reference sequence). This chain connects TRBV27 to TRBJ2-7; 8 bases are shared with TRBD2. Sequencing was performed on peripheral blood mononuclear cells (PBMCs). The source is a boy aged 10-17 years. CDR3 in amino acids: CASSLLPGLAYEQYF. The DNA for the CDR3 is TGTGCCAGCAGTTTGCTACCGGGACTAGCCTACGAGCAGTACTTC.